Following are 28 T cell receptor beta chains from one sample sequenced in a study of radiation and T cells in renal cell carcinoma. Treatment in this sample: 15 Gy SBRT to primary tumor, nephrectomy 4 weeks later. Assay: immunoSEQ multiplex PCR; the TCRdb copy retains only in-frame clones and omits some. The top ten clones hold under 50% of a sample with around 16,000 clones, roughly 50% of them seen once. This specimen consisted of tumor tissue, obtained from a patient whose treatment included radiotherapy and nephrectomy. The receptors come from a woman in her fifties or sixties with renal cell carcinoma.

On this clone: The junction does not match germline at one end; this may be a read error. This chain connects TRBV30 to TRBJ2-1; 8 positions match TRBD2. The V gene's germline CDR1 is GTSNPN and CDR2 SVGIG (reference sequence). This CDR3 region has 10 residues. The CDR3 DNA sequence: TGTGCCTGTACTAGCGGAGGGGAGGTCTTC. It yields the protein CACTSGGEVF.

The chain joins TRBV4-2 to TRBJ1-1, with TRBD1 matching 10 bases. Unmatched junction bases numbered 3, after V lost 0 bases and J lost 5 bases. Germline V lookup: CDR1 LGHNA, CDR2 YNFKEQ. This CDR3 is built from 15 residues. The CDR3 nucleotides are TGTGCCAGCAGCCAAGATGACAGGGGGCGGACTGAAGCTTTCTTT. It translates to CASSQDDRGRTEAFF.

This clone showed up just a few times. The chain combines TRBV9 with TRBJ1-1, with D maybe TRBD1 (5 bases). Germline V CDR1 and CDR2: SGDLS, YYNGEE. The CDR3 has 16 residues. V gave up 4 bases and J gave up 4 bases, with 20 bases separating them. CDR3 sequence: CASSPQRRVGPTEAFF. The CDR3 DNA sequence: TGTGCCAGCAGCCCTCAGCGCAGGGTTGGACCCACTGAAGCTTTCTTT. The full variable domain, with the rest looked up from reference TRBV9 and TRBJ1-1, is DSGVTQTPKHLITATGQRVTLRCSPRSGDLSVYWYQQSLDQGLQFLIQYYNGEERAKGNILERFSAQQFPDLHSELNLSSLELGDSALYFCASSPQRRVGPTEAFFGQGTRLTVV.

V gene TRBV18 combines with J gene TRBJ2-2; D is undetermined. This CDR3 spans 12 amino acids. The V gene lost 2 bases and the J gene lost 8 bases, with 6 bases spanning the gap. CDR1 is KGHSH, CDR2 LQKENI, per germline. The DNA for the CDR3 is TGTGCCAGCTCACCAGATCGGGGGGAGCTGTTTTTT. This codes for CASSPDRGELFF.

This clone was picked up many times. The chain employs TRBV28 and TRBJ1-1; D is possibly TRBD1 (5 bases). Germline CDR1 and CDR2: MDHEN and SYDVKM. The CDR3 spans 13 residues. Deletions cut 3 bases from V and 0 bases from J, with 5 bases between. The CDR3 loop is CASSLTVNTEAFF. CDR3 bases: TGTGCCAGCAGTTTGACAGTGAACACTGAAGCTTTCTTT.

In this sample, this clone turned up a few times. The chain is built from TRBV6-5 and TRBJ1-2, with 7 positions matching TRBD1. Germline V gene sequence: CDR1 MNHEY, CDR2 SVGAGI. The CDR3 length is 15 residues. V lost 0 bases, J lost 4 bases, and 5 bases stayed unmatched. The CDR3 bases are TGTGCCAGCAGTTACTCGACAGGGCGTCTCTATGGCTACACCTTC. Translated: CASSYSTGRLYGYTF.

This clone has ten or more counts. The chain employs TRBV5-6 and TRBJ1-2; D is unclear. The CDR3 is 13 residues long. Germline V CDR1 and CDR2: SGHDT, YYEEEE. V was pared by 2 bases and J by 4 bases, with 9 bases between. The CDR3 DNA follows: TGTGCCAGCAGCTTCGGGCAGACCTATGGCTACACCTTC. Encoded protein: CASSFGQTYGYTF.

The CDR3 DNA reads as TGTGCCAGCGGCAATGGAGGGGGCAGGAGAAGAAACATTCAGTACTTC. Amino acid sequence: CASGNGGGRRRNIQYF. This sequence joins TRBV19 and TRBJ2-4, with D maybe TRBD1 (7 bases). Germline-derived CDR1 and CDR2 are LNHDA and SQIVND (reference sequence). The CDR3 has 16 residues. The ends were cut back, 9 bases at V and 6 bases at J, with 24 bases in the middle. The variable domain in full, completed from reference TRBV19 and TRBJ2-4, reads DGGITQSPKYLFRKEGQNVTLSCEQNLNHDAMYWYRQDPGQGLRLIYYSQIVNDFQKGDIAEGYSVSREKKESFPLTVTSAQKNPTAFYLCASGNGGGRRRNIQYFGAGTRLSVL.

This clone has just a few counts. The CDR3 sequence: CASSPTPGRLDEKLFF. The CDR3 region has the DNA TGTGCCAGCAGCCCAACCCCGGGGCGGTTGGATGAAAAACTGTTTTTT. This chain links TRBV4-2 with TRBJ1-4, with D possibly TRBD1 on 5 matching bases. The CDR3 consists of 16 residues. Trimming shortened V by 4 bases and J by 6 bases, and 18 bases separated the two germline ends. The germline V gene has CDR1 LGHNA and CDR2 YNFKEQ.

This clone was picked up a small number of times. This chain links TRBV28 with TRBJ1-6; 7 nucleotides agree with TRBD1. The germline V gene has CDR1 MDHEN and CDR2 SYDVKM. The CDR3 spans 16 residues. V trimming: 7 bases; J trimming: 9 bases; junction bases outside the gene matches: 15. CDR3 DNA: TGTGCCAGCATCCCCGACCTGGGACAGAGTGGTTCACCCCTCCACTTT. Its protein product is CASIPDLGQSGSPLHF.

The V and J genes are TRBV14 and TRBJ2-3; the D gene is possibly TRBD1 (5 bases). Germline V gene sequence: CDR1 SGHDN, CDR2 FVKESK. Trimming pared 3 bases from V and 5 bases from J, leaving 12 bases between. The CDR3 totals 14 residues. The CDR3 spells CASSQMIQEDTQYF. The CDR3 region has the DNA TGTGCCAGCAGCCAGATGATACAGGAAGATACGCAGTATTTT. Using reference TRBV14 and TRBJ2-3 for the parts outside the CDR3, the full variable domain is EAGVTQFPSHSVIEKGQTVTLRCDPISGHDNLYWYRRVMGKEIKFLLHFVKESKQDESGMPNNRFLAERTGGTYSTLKVQPAELEDSGVYFCASSQMIQEDTQYFGPGTRLTVL.

This sequence joins TRBV10-3 and TRBJ2-7; no clear D. CDR1 ENHRY and CDR2 SYGVKD come from the germline V gene. This CDR3 is built from 14 residues. V gave up 0 bases and J gave up 1 base, with 7 bases separating them. The CDR3 DNA is TGTGCCATCAGTGAGTCCCACGGATCCTACGAGCAGTACTTC. Encoded protein: CAISESHGSYEQYF.

Ten or more counts support this clone. The chain has TRBV7-2 and TRBJ2-3; 8 nucleotides agree with TRBD2. Trimming at V came to 3 bases and at J to 5 bases, leaving 7 bases not matched to a gene. The CDR3 length is 15 residues. Germline V gene lookup returns CDR1 SGHTA and CDR2 FQGNSA. The CDR3 DNA sequence: TGTGCCAGCAGCTTGAGCGGGGGAGTGGTAGATACGCAGTATTTT. Translating gives CASSLSGGVVDTQYF.

This clone was counted once. The CDR3 region is CASSGGTSGYNEQFF. The CDR3, as DNA: TGTGCCAGCTCCGGCGGGACTAGCGGGTACAATGAGCAGTTCTTC. V usage is TRBV6-5 and J usage is TRBJ2-1; TRBD2 agrees at 12 bases. Germline loops: CDR1 MNHEY, CDR2 SVGAGI. The CDR3 spans 15 residues. J lost 4 bases, V lost 8 bases, and 6 bases had no gene match.

The rearrangement joins TRBV15 to TRBJ1-5; no definite D call. V gave up 0 bases and J gave up 1 base, with 13 bases separating them. This CDR3 region has 17 residues. Looked up from germline, CDR1 is LNHNV and CDR2 is YYDKDF (reference sequence). The CDR3 protein is CATSRDTQTKSNQPQHF. The CDR3 nucleotides read TGTGCCACCAGCAGAGATACTCAGACCAAAAGCAATCAGCCCCAGCATTTT.

The genes are TRBV29-1 and TRBJ1-5; 8 bases line up with TRBD1. This CDR3 region has 14 residues. CDR1 and CDR2 (germline): SQVTM, ANQGSEA. V dropped 3 bases and J dropped 2; count of bases not matched to a gene: 3. CDR3 DNA sequence: TGCAGCGTTGAGGAGACAGGGGGCAATCAGCCCCAGCATTTT. Translated: CSVEETGGNQPQHF.

Regarding this clone: Other nucleotide sequences in the sample specify the same CDR3. The chain links TRBV14 to TRBJ2-7; TRBD2 matches 7 bases. The germline CDR1 and CDR2 sequences are SGHDN and FVKESK. The CDR3 sequence is 13 residues long. After removal of 5 bases from V and 2 bases from J, the junction contained 3 bases not matched to a gene. As DNA, the CDR3 is TGTGCCAGCAGCTCCGGGACTACCTACGAGCAGTACTTC. It codes for CASSSGTTYEQYF.

This clone was detected many times. The chain is built from TRBV5-4 and TRBJ1-2; TRBD1 aligns across 7 bases. The germline gives CDR1 SGHNT, CDR2 YYREEE (reference sequence). Germline trimming cut 4 bases from V and 0 bases from J; bases unmatched to any gene: 3. The CDR3 spans 14 residues. The DNA for the CDR3 is TGTGCCAGCAGCGCCGGGACAGCTAACTATGGCTACACCTTC. This encodes CASSAGTANYGYTF.

The chain has TRBV7-3 and TRBJ1-6; D possibly corresponds to TRBD1 (6 bases). The CDR3 spans 15 residues. Trimming took off 1 base at V and 10 bases at J, with 14 bases between the two ends. The germline gives CDR1 SGHTA, CDR2 FQGTGA. The chain's CDR3 is CASSLSRRQASPLHF. The CDR3 coding sequence is TGTGCCAGCAGCTTAAGCCGGAGACAGGCGTCACCCCTCCACTTT.

This clone was found a few times. J is TRBJ1-5 and V is TRBV9; D is perhaps TRBD1 (5 bases). V gave up 4 bases and J gave up 5 bases, with 13 bases separating them. CDR1 and CDR2 (germline): SGDLS, YYNGEE. This CDR3 contains 14 residues. The CDR3 DNA is TGTGCCAGCAGCCCGACAGCGGCAGATCAGCCCCAGCATTTT. Translation gives CASSPTAADQPQHF. The complete variable domain, with remaining parts taken from reference TRBV9 and TRBJ1-5, reads DSGVTQTPKHLITATGQRVTLRCSPRSGDLSVYWYQQSLDQGLQFLIQYYNGEERAKGNILERFSAQQFPDLHSELNLSSLELGDSALYFCASSPTAADQPQHFGDGTRLSIL.

The CDR3 sequence is CASSRPSDEQYF. The CDR3 nucleotides read TGCGCCAGCAGCCGCCCCTCAGACGAGCAGTACTTC. The chain uses TRBV5-1 and TRBJ2-7; no reliable D call. The CDR3 covers 12 residues. Germline V gene sequence: CDR1 SGHRS, CDR2 YFSETQ. V was clipped by 4 bases and J by 5 bases, with 10 bases between them.

This clone rates as medium-sized. This sequence joins TRBV28 and TRBJ2-5, with 10 bases fitting TRBD2. The V and J ends lost 5 bases and 1 base, in that order; junction bases with no gene match: 4. The CDR3 runs to 15 residues. CDR1 is MDHEN and CDR2 is SYDVKM in the germline V gene. The CDR3 DNA reads as TGTGCCAGCAGTCGGACTAGCGGCATCCAAGAGACCCAGTACTTC. This translates into CASSRTSGIQETQYF.

A note on this clone: With a far larger clone one base away, a read error is the likely cause. Other DNA sequences in this sample translate to the same CDR3. The chain carries TRBV25-1 and TRBJ1-2; 11 positions match TRBD1. V was clipped by 6 bases and J by 2 bases; unmatched bases: 8. The CDR3 contains 16 residues. Germline loops: CDR1 MGHDK, CDR2 SYGVNS. The CDR3 nucleotides read TGTGCCAGCAGCCACGGACAGGGGGCGGAAAACTATGGCTACACCTTC. This sequence encodes CASSHGQGAENYGYTF.

The V and J genes are TRBV9 and TRBJ1-2; D might be TRBD1 (6 bases). The CDR3 is 15 residues long. The V end was cut by 3 bases, the J end by 8 bases, with 20 bases between. Germline CDR1 and CDR2: SGDLS and YYNGEE. The CDR3 nucleotides read TGTGCCAGCAGCGCTTCCTCATATAGCGGGACAGGCTACACCTTC. It is translated as CASSASSYSGTGYTF.

CDR3: CASSQERGADYGYTF. The CDR3 DNA reads as TGCGCCAGCAGCCAAGAAAGGGGCGCGGACTATGGCTACACCTTC. V gene TRBV4-3 combines with J gene TRBJ1-2, with D possibly TRBD1 on 5 matching bases. Looked up from germline, CDR1 is LGHNA and CDR2 is YSLEER. Deletions cut 0 bases from V and 3 bases from J, with 11 bases between. The CDR3 has 15 residues.

CDR3 sequence: CASSEMGYSYEQYF. CDR3 DNA sequence: TGTGCCAGCAGTGAGATGGGTTACTCCTACGAGCAGTACTTC. The V and J genes are TRBV6-1 and TRBJ2-7; D is unclear. CDR1 and CDR2 (germline): MNHNS, SASEGT. V was shortened by 3 bases and J by 0 bases, with 9 bases between the two germline ends. The CDR3 consists of 14 residues.

The chain combines TRBV19 with TRBJ1-3; D remains unclear. The V gene lost 2 bases and the J gene lost 0 bases, with 5 bases spanning the gap. This CDR3 region has 14 residues. Germline V gene lookup returns CDR1 LNHDA and CDR2 SQIVND (reference sequence). CDR3 DNA: TGTGCCAGTAGTATAAAGGGCTCTGGAAACACCATATATTTT. It yields the protein CASSIKGSGNTIYF.

This clone was counted many times. This rearrangement joins TRBV5-5 to TRBJ2-3; D uncertain. This CDR3 contains 13 residues. Trimming removed 0 bases at V and 6 bases at J, with 8 bases between. Germline V gene lookup returns CDR1 SGHKS and CDR2 YYEKEE (reference sequence). This CDR3 reads CASSLGVSDTQYF. In nucleotides, the CDR3 is TGTGCCAGCAGCTTGGGGGTAAGCGATACGCAGTATTTT.